The source of this T cell receptor (beta chain) is a study of cytomegalovirus exposure and HLA in healthy donors. Regarding the study as a whole: In a later analysis, HLA-C alleles had the fewest associated TCRs, DRB1 alleles the most.

The study ran its PCR with 60 Vbeta and 13 Jbeta primers. Generated by immunoSEQ multiplex PCR, the TCRdb table keeps only in-frame clones and is missing some. The data hold a few hundred thousand clones, with over 75% observed a single time. Notes on this clone: Its antigen is not known.

The TCR was taken from a man between 18 and 35 years old in good health and CMV-seronegative. The sequencing sample was made of PBMCs.

CDR3 nucleotides: TGTGCCAGCAGCCCACGGGATGGCTACACCTTC. Protein: CASSPRDGYTF. The chain carries TRBV28 and TRBJ1-2; D remains unclear. V lost 6 bases and J 6 bases, leaving 8 bases between the germline ends. Germline V CDR1 and CDR2: MDHEN, SYDVKM. The CDR3 has 11 amino acids.